Listed below are T cell receptor beta chains from one sample, sequenced in a study of CD8 T cells in Susac syndrome. TCRdb called the immunoSEQ multiplex PCR reads again in MiXCR, with one record for every CDR3 protein. The sample lists about 140,000 distinct CDR3 sequences; around 95% were seen once. Sequencing used CD4+ T cells from PBMCs. The receptors shown here come from a human donor with multiple sclerosis. The CDR3 runs from the conserved cysteine through the conserved F or W. The order of the fields is J gene, D gene, V gene, clone size, CDR3 DNA, CDR3 protein. D genes are given only for firm matches. Not every row has a clone size; where given, it reads once, few, many or a size class.

TRBJ1-1 . TRBV29-1 . TGCAGCGTTGAAAGTGGGGATGAAGCTTTCTTT CSVESGDEAFF
TRBJ2-7 TRBD2 TRBV5-1 . TGCGCCAGCAGCTTGTCTGCTAGCGGGGGGTCATACGAGCAGTACTTC CASSLSASGGSYEQYF
TRBJ2-3 . TRBV12-3/TRBV12-4 . TGTGCCAGCAGCTTGGCGGGGCCAACAGATACGCAGTATTTT CASSLAGPTDTQYF
TRBJ2-1 TRBD2 TRBV3-1 . TGTGCCAGCAGCCACCCCGGGAGGGCCTTCGGAAATGAGCAGTTCTTC CASSHPGRAFGNEQFF
TRBJ2-1 . TRBV7-2 . TGTGCCAGCAGCTTTGCACAGGGTCCTTCCCAGTTCTTC CASSFAQGPSQFF
TRBJ2-7 TRBD2 TRBV20-1 . TGCAGTGCTCCCTCGCCAGCGGGAGGGCACGAGCAGTACTTC CSAPSPAGGHEQYF
TRBJ2-5 . TRBV18 once TGTGCCAGCTCACCGTGGGTAGAGACCCAGTACTTC CASSPWVETQYF
TRBJ1-2 TRBD1 TRBV29-1 once TGCAGCGCGGACAGGAACTATGGCTACACCTTC CSADRNYGYTF
TRBJ2-5 TRBD1 TRBV7-9 . TGTGCCAGCAGCCTACAAGGACAGGGAATACAGACCCAGTACTTC CASSLQGQGIQTQYF
TRBJ2-2 . TRBV2 . TGTGCCAGCAGTGAAGCAGGCGGCACGTACACCGGGGAGCTGTTTTTT CASSEAGGTYTGELFF
TRBJ2-1 TRBD2 TRBV13 . TGTGCCAGCAGTCGGGGGACTAGCGGGAGTTCCAATGAGCAGTTCTTC CASSRGTSGSSNEQFF
TRBJ2-7 . TRBV3-1 . TGTGCCAGCAGCCAAGAAGGAGTCTCCACTCTCTTC CASSQEGVSTLF
TRBJ1-1 TRBD1 TRBV14 . TGTGCCAGCAGCCGAAGGACAGGGGTGAACACTGAAGCTTTCTTT CASSRRTGVNTEAFF
TRBJ2-6 . TRBV7-2 . TGTGCCAGCAGCTCACAGGGTCAGTACTCTGGGGCCAACGTCCTGACTTTC CASSSQGQYSGANVLTF
TRBJ2-3 TRBD2 TRBV6-5 . TGTGCCAGCAGTTTCACCGGGACTAGCGGGGGCAGCACAGATACGCAGTATTTT CASSFTGTSGGSTDTQYF
TRBJ2-3 TRBD2 TRBV5-7 . TGTGCCAGCAGCTTGGCCACGCGGGGGGCCGGGTCAGTAGATACGCAGTATTTT CASSLATRGAGSVDTQYF
TRBJ2-3 . TRBV5-4 . TGTGCCAGCAGCCCCGGTTCCGCTCGTGGGTCAGATACGCAGTATTTT CASSPGSARGSDTQYF
TRBJ2-7 TRBD1 TRBV6-1 . TGTGCCAGCAGTAAGACAGGGAGCTCCTACGAGCAGTACTTC CASSKTGSSYEQYF
TRBJ2-7 TRBD1 TRBV3-1 once TGTGCCAGCAAAGGACAGGGGGCAGGGGAGCAGTACTTC CASKGQGAGEQYF
TRBJ2-5 TRBD2 TRBV7-3 once TGTGCCAGCAGCCCCCCGGGACTAGCGGGGGGGTTGGAGACCCAGTACTTC CASSPPGLAGGLETQYF
TRBJ1-1 . TRBV12-3/TRBV12-4 . TGTGCCAGCAGGTTTCGAGGGGTAACTGAAGCTTTCTTT CASRFRGVTEAFF
TRBJ1-1 . TRBV12-3/TRBV12-4 . TGTGCCAGCAGTTCTAGACTGAAGACTGAAGCTTTCTTT CASSSRLKTEAFF
TRBJ2-7 . TRBV30 . TGTGCCTGGAGTGACTACGAGCAGTACTTC CAWSDYEQYF
TRBJ1-6 TRBD1 TRBV28 . TGTGCCAGCCGCCCCAGGACAGGGGAGGGTTCACCCCTCCACTTT CASRPRTGEGSPLHF
TRBJ2-3 . TRBV20-1 . TGCAGTGCTAGAGCCAGCGGGTCGACAGATACGCAGTATTTT CSARASGSTDTQYF
TRBJ2-1 TRBD2 TRBV19 . TGTGCCAGTAGTAATAGCGGGAGGTTCGGCAATGAGCAGTTCTTC CASSNSGRFGNEQFF
TRBJ1-5 TRBD1 TRBV27 few TGTGCCAGCAGTCCGGACAGGGGCAATCAGCCCCAGCATTTT CASSPDRGNQPQHF
TRBJ2-1 TRBD2 TRBV20-1 . TGCAGTGCCCGACTAGCGGGGGGGCCATTTAACTCCTACAATGAGCAGTTCTTC CSARLAGGPFNSYNEQFF
TRBJ1-5 . TRBV3-1 . TGTGCCAGCAGCCAAGTCTCCGAAAGCCCCCAGCATTTT CASSQVSESPQHF
TRBJ1-1 . TRBV5-1 . TGCGCCAGCAGCTTGGGGAGCAGGACTGAAGCTTTCTTT CASSLGSRTEAFF
TRBJ1-1 . TRBV18 . TGTGCCAGCTCCTACCGATGGGACGAGGTCACTGAAGCTTTCTTT CASSYRWDEVTEAFF
TRBJ2-7 . TRBV7-9 . TGTGCCAGCAGTTCCAAGGAGAAGGGAGGCTACGAGCAGTACTTC CASSSKEKGGYEQYF
TRBJ1-5 . TRBV12-3/TRBV12-4 . TGTGCCAGCAGTTATACAGGGAAGTCCCAGCATTTT CASSYTGKSQHF